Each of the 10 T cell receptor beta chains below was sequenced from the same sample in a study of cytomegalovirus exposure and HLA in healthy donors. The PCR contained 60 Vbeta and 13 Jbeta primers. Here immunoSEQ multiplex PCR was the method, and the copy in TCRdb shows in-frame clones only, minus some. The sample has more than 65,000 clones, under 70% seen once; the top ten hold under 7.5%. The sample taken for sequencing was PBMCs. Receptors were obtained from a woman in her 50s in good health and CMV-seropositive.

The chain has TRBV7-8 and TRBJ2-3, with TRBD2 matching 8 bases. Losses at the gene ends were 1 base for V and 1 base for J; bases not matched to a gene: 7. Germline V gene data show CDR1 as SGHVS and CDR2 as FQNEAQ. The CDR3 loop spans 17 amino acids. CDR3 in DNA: TGTGCCAGCAGCTTAGGCGGCCAAGCGGGGGGCACAGATACGCAGTATTTT. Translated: CASSLGGQAGGTDTQYF.

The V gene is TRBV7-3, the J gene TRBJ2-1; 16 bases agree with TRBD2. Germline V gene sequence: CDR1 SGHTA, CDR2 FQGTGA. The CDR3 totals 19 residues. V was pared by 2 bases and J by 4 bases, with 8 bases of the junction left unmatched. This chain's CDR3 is CASSLYGGTSGGVYNEQFF. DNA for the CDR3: TGTGCCAGCAGCTTATATGGCGGGACTAGCGGGGGGGTATACAATGAGCAGTTCTTC.

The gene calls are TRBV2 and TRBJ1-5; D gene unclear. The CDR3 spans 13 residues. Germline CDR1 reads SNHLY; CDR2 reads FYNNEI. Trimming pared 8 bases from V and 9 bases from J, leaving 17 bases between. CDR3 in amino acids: CASAEASVGPQHF. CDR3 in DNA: TGTGCCAGCGCGGAAGCCAGCGTCGGGCCCCAGCATTTT.

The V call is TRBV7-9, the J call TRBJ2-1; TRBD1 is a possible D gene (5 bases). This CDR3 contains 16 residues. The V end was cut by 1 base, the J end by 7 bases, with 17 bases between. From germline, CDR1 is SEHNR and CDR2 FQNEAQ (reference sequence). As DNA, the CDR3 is TGTGCCAGCAGCTTAGTACCGACTGTACGACAGAATGAGCAGTTCTTC. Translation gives CASSLVPTVRQNEQFF.

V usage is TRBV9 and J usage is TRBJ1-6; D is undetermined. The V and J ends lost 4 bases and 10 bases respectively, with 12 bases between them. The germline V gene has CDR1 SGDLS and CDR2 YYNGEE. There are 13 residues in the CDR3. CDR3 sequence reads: CASSPDLGSPLHF. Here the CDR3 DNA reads TGTGCCAGCAGCCCTGACCTGGGCTCACCCCTCCACTTT.

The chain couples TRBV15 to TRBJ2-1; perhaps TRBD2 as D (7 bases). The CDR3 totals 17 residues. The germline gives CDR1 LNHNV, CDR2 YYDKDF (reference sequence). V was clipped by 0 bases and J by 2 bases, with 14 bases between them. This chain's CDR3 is CATSREGGGGPYNEQFF. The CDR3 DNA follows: TGTGCCACCAGCAGAGAAGGAGGCGGGGGCCCCTACAATGAGCAGTTCTTC. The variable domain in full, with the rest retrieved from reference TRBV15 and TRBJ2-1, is DAMVIQNPRYQVTQFGKPVTLSCSQTLNHNVMYWYQQKSSQAPKLLFHYYDKDFNNEADTPDNFQSRRPNTSFCFLDIRSPGLGDTAMYLCATSREGGGGPYNEQFFGPGTRLTVL.

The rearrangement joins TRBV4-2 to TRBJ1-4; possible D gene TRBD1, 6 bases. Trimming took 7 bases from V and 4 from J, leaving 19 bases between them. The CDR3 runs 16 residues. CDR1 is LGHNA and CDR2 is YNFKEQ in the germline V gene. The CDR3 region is CASTNYIGQSNEKLFF. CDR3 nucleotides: TGTGCCAGCACAAATTATATAGGACAGAGTAATGAAAAACTGTTTTTT.

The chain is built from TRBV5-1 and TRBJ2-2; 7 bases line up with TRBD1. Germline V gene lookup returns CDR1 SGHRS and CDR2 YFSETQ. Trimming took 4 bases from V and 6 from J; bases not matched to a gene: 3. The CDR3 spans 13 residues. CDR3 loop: CASSGTGAGELFF. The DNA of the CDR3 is TGCGCCAGCAGCGGCACAGGGGCCGGGGAGCTGTTTTTT.

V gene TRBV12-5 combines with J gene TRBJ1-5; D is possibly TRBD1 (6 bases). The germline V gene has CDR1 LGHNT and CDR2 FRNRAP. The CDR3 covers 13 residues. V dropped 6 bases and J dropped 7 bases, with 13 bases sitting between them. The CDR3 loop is CASGYRVLQPQHF. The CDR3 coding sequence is TGTGCTAGTGGATACAGGGTTTTACAGCCCCAGCATTTT.

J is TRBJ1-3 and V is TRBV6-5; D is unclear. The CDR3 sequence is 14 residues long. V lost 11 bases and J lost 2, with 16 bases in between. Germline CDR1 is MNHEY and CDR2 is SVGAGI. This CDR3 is CACAAGLTGNTIYF. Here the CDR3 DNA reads TGTGCCTGCGCTGCAGGCCTAACTGGAAACACCATATATTTT.